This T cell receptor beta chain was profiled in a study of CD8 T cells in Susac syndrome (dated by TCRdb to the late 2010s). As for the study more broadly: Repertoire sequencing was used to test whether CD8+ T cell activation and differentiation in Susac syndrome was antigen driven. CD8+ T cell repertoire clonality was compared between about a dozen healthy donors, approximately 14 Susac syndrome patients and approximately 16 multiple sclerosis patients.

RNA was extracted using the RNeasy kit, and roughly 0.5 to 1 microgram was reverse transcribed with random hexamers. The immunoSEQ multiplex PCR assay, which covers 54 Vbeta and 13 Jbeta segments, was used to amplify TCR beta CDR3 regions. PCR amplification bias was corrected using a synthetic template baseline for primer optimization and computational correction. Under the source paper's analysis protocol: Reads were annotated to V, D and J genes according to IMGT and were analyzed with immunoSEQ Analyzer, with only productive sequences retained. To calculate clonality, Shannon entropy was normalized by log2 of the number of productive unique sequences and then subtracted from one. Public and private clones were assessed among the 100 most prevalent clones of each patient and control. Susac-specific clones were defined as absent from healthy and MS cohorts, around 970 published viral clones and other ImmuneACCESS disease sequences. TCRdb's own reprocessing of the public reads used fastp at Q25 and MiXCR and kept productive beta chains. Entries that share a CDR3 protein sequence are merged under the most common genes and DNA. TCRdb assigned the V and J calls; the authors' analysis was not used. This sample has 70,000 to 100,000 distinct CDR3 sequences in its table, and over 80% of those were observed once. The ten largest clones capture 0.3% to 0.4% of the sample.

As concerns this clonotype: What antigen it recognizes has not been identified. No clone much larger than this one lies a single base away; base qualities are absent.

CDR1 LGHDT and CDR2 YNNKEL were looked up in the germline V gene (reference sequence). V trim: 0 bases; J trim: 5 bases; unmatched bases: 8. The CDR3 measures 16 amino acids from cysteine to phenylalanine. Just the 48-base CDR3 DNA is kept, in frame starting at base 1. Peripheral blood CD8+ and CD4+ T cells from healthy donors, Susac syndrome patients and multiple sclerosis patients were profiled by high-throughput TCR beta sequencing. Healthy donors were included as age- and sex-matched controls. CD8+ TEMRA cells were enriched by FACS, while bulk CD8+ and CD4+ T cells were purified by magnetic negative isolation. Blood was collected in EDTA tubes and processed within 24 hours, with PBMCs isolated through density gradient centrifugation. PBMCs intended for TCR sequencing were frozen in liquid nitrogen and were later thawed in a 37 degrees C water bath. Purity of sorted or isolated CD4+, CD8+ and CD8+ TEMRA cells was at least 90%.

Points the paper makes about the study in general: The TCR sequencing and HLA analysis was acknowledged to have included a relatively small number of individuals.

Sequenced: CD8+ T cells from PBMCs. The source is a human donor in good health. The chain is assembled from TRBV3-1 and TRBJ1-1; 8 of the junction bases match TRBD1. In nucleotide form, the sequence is TGTGCCAGCAGCCAAGAGGCAGGGGGCTCAGTGACTGAAGCTTTCTTT. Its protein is CASSQEAGGSVTEAFF.